In this sample, the clone carrying this TCR beta chain turned up once. Per germline, CDR1 SGHVS and CDR2 FQNEAQ. V dropped 2 bases and J dropped 5 bases, with 23 bases sitting between them. The CDR3 is made up of 18 amino acids. The sample belongs to a study of blood T cell repertoires in COVID-19. Method: immunoSEQ multiplex PCR; TCRdb's copy keeps in-frame clones and lacks some. This table holds about 340,000 clones, approximately 92% found once. The clonotype was recovered from a woman aged 25 to 39 who had recovered from COVID-19. This chain connects TRBV7-8 to TRBJ2-3; a weak D match, TRBD2 (7 bases). Sequenced: PBMCs or T cells enriched from blood (not recorded which). CDR3 coding DNA: TGTGCCAGCAGCTTAATCCGGGGGGCAACCCTTCCGAAAGATACGCAGTATTTT. Amino acid sequence: CASSLIRGATLPKDTQYF. The variable domain in full, with the rest retrieved from reference TRBV7-8 and TRBJ2-3, is GAGVSQSPRYKVAKRGQDVALRCDPISGHVSLFWYQQALGQGPEFLTYFQNEAQLDKSGLPSDRFFAERPEGSVSTLKIQRTQQEDSAVYLCASSLIRGATLPKDTQYFGPGTRLTVL.